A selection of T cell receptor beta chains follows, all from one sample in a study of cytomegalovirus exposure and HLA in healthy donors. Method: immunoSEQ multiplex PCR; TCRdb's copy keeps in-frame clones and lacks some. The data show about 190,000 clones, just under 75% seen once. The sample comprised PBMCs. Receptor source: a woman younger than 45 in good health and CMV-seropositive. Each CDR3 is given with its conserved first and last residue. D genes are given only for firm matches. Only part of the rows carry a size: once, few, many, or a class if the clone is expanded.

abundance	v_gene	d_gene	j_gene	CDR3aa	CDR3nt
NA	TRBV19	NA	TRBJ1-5	CASSAGAQPQHF	TGTGCCAGTAGTGCAGGGGCTCAGCCCCAGCATTTT
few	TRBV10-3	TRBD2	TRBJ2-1	CAIRDGTSGRENEQFF	TGTGCCATCAGGGACGGGACTAGCGGGAGGGAAAATGAGCAGTTCTTC
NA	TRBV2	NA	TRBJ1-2	CASSVSGSPLGYGYTF	TGTGCCAGCAGTGTTTCAGGGTCACCGCTGGGCTATGGCTACACCTTC
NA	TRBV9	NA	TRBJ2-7	CASSPRLLSSYEQYF	TGTGCCAGCAGCCCTCGACTGCTGAGCTCCTACGAGCAGTACTTC
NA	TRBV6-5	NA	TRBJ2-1	CASTSGTSYNEQFF	TGTGCCAGCACCTCTGGGACTTCCTACAATGAGCAGTTCTTC
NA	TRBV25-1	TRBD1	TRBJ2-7	CASSDGQGYSYEQYF	TGTGCCAGCAGTGACGGACAGGGGTACTCCTACGAGCAGTACTTC
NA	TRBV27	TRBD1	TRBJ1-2	CASSRARDSYGYTF	TGTGCCAGTTCCAGAGCCCGGGACAGCTATGGCTACACCTTC
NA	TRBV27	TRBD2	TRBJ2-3	CASSTSGTSTDTQYF	TGTGCCAGCTCGACTAGCGGGACTAGCACAGATACGCAGTATTTT
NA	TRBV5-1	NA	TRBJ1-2	CASSLQDGVRGYTF	TGCGCCAGCAGCTTACAAGACGGGGTAAGGGGCTACACCTTC
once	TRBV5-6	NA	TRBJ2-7	CASSLITYEQYF	TGTGCCAGCAGCTTGATCACCTACGAGCAGTACTTC
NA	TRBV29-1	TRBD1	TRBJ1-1	CSVTQGAVEAFF	TGCAGCGTGACACAGGGGGCGGTTGAAGCTTTCTTT
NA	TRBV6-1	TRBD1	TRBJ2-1	CASTPTGGVYNEQFF	TGTGCCAGCACACCGACAGGGGGCGTCTACAATGAGCAGTTCTTC
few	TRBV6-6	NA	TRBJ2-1	CASSYASVSHNEQFF	TGTGCCAGCAGTTACGCATCGGTCTCTCACAATGAGCAGTTCTTC
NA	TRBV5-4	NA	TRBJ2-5	CASSFGSGGETQYF	TGTGCCAGCAGCTTCGGGTCTGGGGGCGAGACCCAGTACTTC
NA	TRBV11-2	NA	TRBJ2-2	CASSSGLPGGELFF	TGTGCCAGCAGCTCGGGACTGCCGGGTGGGGAGCTGTTTTTT
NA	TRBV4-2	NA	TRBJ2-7	CASSQDLGQTLYEQYF	TGTGCCAGCAGCCAAGATCTGGGGCAGACCCTCTACGAGCAGTACTTC
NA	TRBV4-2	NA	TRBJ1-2	CASSQGIAGLDYGYTF	TGTGCCAGCAGCCAAGGGATCGCGGGGCTGGACTATGGCTACACCTTC
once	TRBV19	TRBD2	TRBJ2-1	CASSRTSGDEQFF	TGTGCCAGTAGTAGGACTAGCGGGGATGAGCAGTTCTTC
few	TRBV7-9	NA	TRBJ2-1	CSSSLLDAGPNEQFF	TGTTCCAGCAGCCTCCTGGACGCGGGGCCCAATGAGCAGTTCTTC
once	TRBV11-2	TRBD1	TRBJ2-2	CASSLAGTGLRTGELFF	TGTGCCAGCAGCTTAGCCGGGACAGGGTTACGCACCGGGGAGCTGTTTTTT
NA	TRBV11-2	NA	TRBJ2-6	CASSPIAFGANVLTF	TGTGCCAGCAGCCCCATCGCGTTTGGGGCCAACGTCCTGACTTTC
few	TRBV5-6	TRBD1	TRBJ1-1	CASSLGQTEAFF	TGTGCCAGCAGCCTGGGACAGACTGAAGCTTTCTTT
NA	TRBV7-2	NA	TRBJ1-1	CASSPWSEAFF	TGTGCCAGCAGCCCGTGGAGTGAAGCTTTCTTT
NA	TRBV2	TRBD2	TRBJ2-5	CASSVASGRETQYF	TGTGCCAGCAGTGTGGCTAGCGGCAGGGAGACCCAGTACTTC
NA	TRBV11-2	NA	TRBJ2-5	CASSRGQQETQYF	TGTGCCAGCAGCCGGGGACAACAAGAGACCCAGTACTTC
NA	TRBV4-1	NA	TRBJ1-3	CASSTGPVSGNTIYF	TGCGCCAGCAGCACAGGACCGGTCTCTGGAAACACCATATATTTT
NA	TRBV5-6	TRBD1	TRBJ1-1	CASSLAAWSQGETEAFF	TGTGCCAGCAGCTTGGCCGCTTGGAGTCAGGGGGAGACTGAAGCTTTCTTT
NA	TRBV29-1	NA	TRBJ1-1	CSVELGLEAFF	TGCAGCGTTGAACTGGGCCTAGAAGCTTTCTTT
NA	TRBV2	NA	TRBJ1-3	CASSSGTLSSGNTIYF	TGTGCCAGCAGTTCTGGGACACTTAGCTCTGGAAACACCATATATTTT
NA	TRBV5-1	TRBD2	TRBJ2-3	CASSLTSGTDTQYF	TGCGCCAGCAGCTTGACTAGCGGCACAGATACGCAGTATTTT
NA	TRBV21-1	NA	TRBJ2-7	CASSTLAFNSYEQYF	TGTGCCAGCAGTACACTAGCGTTCAACTCCTACGAGCAGTACTTC
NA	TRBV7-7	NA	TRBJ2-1	CASSPGSGAPHSYNEQFF	TGTGCTAGCAGCCCTGGATCAGGGGCCCCCCACTCCTACAATGAGCAGTTCTTC
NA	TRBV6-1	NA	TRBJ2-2	CASSEALHQGAGELFF	TGTGCCAGCAGTGAAGCGCTCCATCAGGGTGCCGGGGAGCTGTTTTTT
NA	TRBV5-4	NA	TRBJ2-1	CASSLTEANEQFF	TGTGCCAGCAGCTTAACGGAGGCGAATGAGCAGTTCTTC
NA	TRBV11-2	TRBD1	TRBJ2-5	CASSSGTDQETQYF	TGTGCCAGCAGCTCTGGGACAGATCAAGAGACCCAGTACTTC
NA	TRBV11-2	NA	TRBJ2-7	CASNSPSYEQYF	TGTGCCAGCAATAGCCCTTCCTACGAGCAGTACTTC
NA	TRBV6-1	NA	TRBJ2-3	CASSDLRGGADTQYF	TGTGCCAGCAGTGATTTGAGGGGGGGGGCAGATACGCAGTATTTT
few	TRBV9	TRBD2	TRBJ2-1	CASSSSGRALGEQFF	TGTGCCAGCAGCTCCAGCGGGAGGGCATTGGGTGAGCAGTTCTTC
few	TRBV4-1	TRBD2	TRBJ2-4	CASSPSASGGIQYF	TGCGCCAGCAGCCCCTCCGCCAGCGGGGGTATTCAGTACTTC
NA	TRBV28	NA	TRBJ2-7	CASSPYTYEQYF	TGTGCCAGCAGTCCCTATACCTACGAGCAGTACTTC
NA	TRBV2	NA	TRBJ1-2	CASSEGRGGYTF	TGTGCCAGCAGTGAAGGAAGGGGCGGCTACACCTTC
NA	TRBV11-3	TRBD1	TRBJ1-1	CASSPGQGGAFF	TGTGCCAGCAGCCCGGGACAGGGGGGCGCTTTCTTT
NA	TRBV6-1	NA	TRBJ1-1	CASSDGAGGTEAFF	TGTGCCAGCAGTGATGGTGCGGGGGGCACTGAAGCTTTCTTT
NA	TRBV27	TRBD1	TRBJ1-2	CASKSGGAGYTF	TGTGCCAGCAAGTCAGGGGGAGCTGGCTACACCTTC
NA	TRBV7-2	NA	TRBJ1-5	CASSHNRNRQPQHF	TGTGCCAGCAGCCATAACAGGAATCGACAGCCCCAGCATTTT
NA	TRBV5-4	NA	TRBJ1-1	CASSPTGPRANTEAFF	TGTGCCAGCAGCCCCACAGGGCCGAGGGCGAACACTGAAGCTTTCTTT
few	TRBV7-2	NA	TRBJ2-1	CASSLEGAGNEQFF	TGTGCCAGCAGCTTGGAGGGGGCAGGGAATGAGCAGTTCTTC
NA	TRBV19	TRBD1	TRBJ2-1	CASSGTGINEQFF	TGTGCCAGTAGCGGGACAGGGATCAATGAGCAGTTCTTC
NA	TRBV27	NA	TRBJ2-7	CASKLTGLAVYEQYF	TGTGCCAGCAAACTAACAGGGCTTGCAGTTTACGAGCAGTACTTC
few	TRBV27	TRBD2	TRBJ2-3	CASSFVRGASGLTDTQYF	TGTGCCAGCAGTTTTGTTAGAGGGGCTAGCGGGTTGACAGATACGCAGTATTTT
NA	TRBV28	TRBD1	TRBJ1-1	CASRSKDRAGGGTEAFF	TGTGCCAGCAGGTCCAAGGACAGGGCCGGCGGAGGCACTGAAGCTTTCTTT
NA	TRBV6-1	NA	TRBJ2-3	CASSEAGPTDTQYF	TGTGCCAGCAGTGAAGCGGGGCCCACAGATACGCAGTATTTT
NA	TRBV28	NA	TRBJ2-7	CASGTVNPYEQYF	TGTGCCAGCGGAACAGTAAATCCCTACGAGCAGTACTTC
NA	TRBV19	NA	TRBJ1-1	CASSMGGVAEAFF	TGTGCCAGTAGTATGGGGGGGGTGGCTGAAGCTTTCTTT
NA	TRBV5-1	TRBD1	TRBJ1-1	CASSENRGLIGFTEAFF	TGCGCCAGCAGCGAGAACAGGGGGCTAATCGGGTTCACTGAAGCTTTCTTT
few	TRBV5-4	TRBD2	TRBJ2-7	CASSLERGGDEQYF	TGTGCCTCCAGCTTAGAGCGGGGTGGCGACGAGCAGTACTTC
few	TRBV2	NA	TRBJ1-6	CASSRDMNSPLHF	TGTGCCAGCAGTCGGGACATGAATTCACCCCTCCACTTT